This is a list of T cell receptor beta chains from one sample in a study of T cells after yellow fever vaccination. TCRdb redid the calling of the 5' RACE reads with MiXCR, one entry per CDR3 protein. Here the sample spans more than 300,000 distinct CDR3 sequences, 6.8% being singletons. Sequencing used PBMCs, obtained 35 to 50 days after the first yellow fever vaccination. The receptors stem from a man aged 18 to 30 who received the YFV17D yellow fever vaccine. Each CDR3 is given without its conserved first and last residue. Fields, in order: CDR3 protein, V gene, clone size, D gene, J gene. The D gene is left open where the match is weak. Some rows have no size entry. The others give once, few or many, or a class for an expanded clone.

ASSFGAYGYT	TRBV5-1	many	NA	TRBJ1-2
ATSREADTQY	TRBV15	many	NA	TRBJ2-3
SARRGASGNTIY	TRBV20-1	few	NA	TRBJ1-3
ASSLARGGVSGELF	TRBV7-6	few	TRBD2	TRBJ2-2
ASSGTATSYEQY	TRBV19	few	TRBD1	TRBJ2-7
ATSDLLRDRGPYTEAF	TRBV24-1	many	TRBD1	TRBJ1-1
ASSRRYIGLRANYGYT	TRBV11-1	NA	NA	TRBJ1-2
ASSAIRGRKETQY	TRBV11-2	NA	NA	TRBJ2-5
ASSPRGLDTQY	TRBV7-2	NA	NA	TRBJ2-3
ASSQVPGALAKNIQY	TRBV4-1	few	NA	TRBJ2-4
SARALAGAPTGELF	TRBV20-1	few	TRBD2	TRBJ2-2
ASSLYPDTQY	TRBV12-3/TRBV12-4	NA	NA	TRBJ2-3
ASSWEGTDTQY	TRBV5-1	many	TRBD2	TRBJ2-3
ATSDFQRQETQY	TRBV24-1	NA	NA	TRBJ2-5
SVLVPGNTIY	TRBV29-1	few	NA	TRBJ1-3
ASSYPQDGGYT	TRBV6-6	few	NA	TRBJ1-2
ASSPPAGEGNEQF	TRBV7-6	NA	NA	TRBJ2-1
ASSQDPSLANEQF	TRBV4-1	many	NA	TRBJ2-1
ASSIGGQSYNEQF	TRBV19	few	NA	TRBJ2-1
ASRSTGTGDYEQY	TRBV6-1	few	TRBD1	TRBJ2-7
ASSSEHGELF	TRBV5-4	NA	NA	TRBJ2-2
SARERRIHGQPQH	TRBV20-1	NA	NA	TRBJ1-5
ASSWGTSRADTQY	TRBV5-1	NA	TRBD2	TRBJ2-3
ASSLDIGREDIQY	TRBV11-2	NA	NA	TRBJ2-4
ASSQGPGAGYEQY	TRBV3-1	few	NA	TRBJ2-7
AISDLGTLYNEQF	TRBV10-3	many	NA	TRBJ2-1
ASSQQGWDSPLH	TRBV5-4	few	TRBD1	TRBJ1-6
ASSLLEETEAF	TRBV7-2	NA	NA	TRBJ1-1
ASSPNPGAYEQY	TRBV5-1	few	NA	TRBJ2-7
ASSQGGPQGSTEAF	TRBV4-3	NA	NA	TRBJ1-1
ASDTGESTDTQY	TRBV19	few	TRBD1	TRBJ2-3
ASSEMGQGYEKLF	TRBV18	NA	TRBD1	TRBJ1-4
ASSLVVPDPLHLATNEKLF	TRBV11-1	many	NA	TRBJ1-4
ASSPGKDQPQH	TRBV10-2	NA	NA	TRBJ1-5
ASSHQYTEAF	TRBV6-6	NA	NA	TRBJ1-1
SVTRAGIDYNEQF	TRBV20-1	NA	TRBD2	TRBJ2-1
ASSRSEEKLF	TRBV7-8	few	NA	TRBJ1-4
ASSLDGLGQPQH	TRBV5-1	NA	NA	TRBJ1-5
ASSSPSPGHPNSPLH	TRBV6-5	few	NA	TRBJ1-6
AWSFTGATNEKLF	TRBV30	many	TRBD1	TRBJ1-4
ATGGAGWNTQY	TRBV11-2	NA	NA	TRBJ2-3
ASSQDRGTGVTGELF	TRBV4-3	few	TRBD1	TRBJ2-2
ASSQGSLGTRNRATQY	TRBV4-1	NA	TRBD2	TRBJ2-5
ASSKTGSGSYEQY	TRBV2	NA	TRBD1	TRBJ2-7
ASSPAGGQAQAF	TRBV3-1	NA	NA	TRBJ1-1
ASSPPGRSETQY	TRBV18	many	NA	TRBJ2-5
ASSLEGDSTDTQY	TRBV7-9	few	NA	TRBJ2-3
ASSLILNNEQF	TRBV11-2	many	NA	TRBJ2-1
ASSLGQKYGYT	TRBV11-2	NA	NA	TRBJ1-2
ASSQDGAYEQY	TRBV6-1	NA	NA	TRBJ2-7
ASSLTGGPTGELF	TRBV7-3	NA	NA	TRBJ2-2